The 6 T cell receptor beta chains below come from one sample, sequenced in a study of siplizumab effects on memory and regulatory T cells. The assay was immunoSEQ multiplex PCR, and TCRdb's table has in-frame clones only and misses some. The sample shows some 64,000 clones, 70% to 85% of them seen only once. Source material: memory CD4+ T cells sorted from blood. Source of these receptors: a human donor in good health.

The CDR3 here is CASSLGQVGSYEQYF. The CDR3 coding sequence is TGTGCCAGCAGCTTAGGACAGGTGGGCTCCTACGAGCAGTACTTC. This chain uses TRBV7-2 with TRBJ2-7; D perhaps matches TRBD1 (6 bases). Trimming shortened V by 1 base and J by 0 bases, and 10 bases separated the two germline ends. This CDR3 has 15 amino acids. Germline V gives CDR1 SGHTA, CDR2 FQGNSA.

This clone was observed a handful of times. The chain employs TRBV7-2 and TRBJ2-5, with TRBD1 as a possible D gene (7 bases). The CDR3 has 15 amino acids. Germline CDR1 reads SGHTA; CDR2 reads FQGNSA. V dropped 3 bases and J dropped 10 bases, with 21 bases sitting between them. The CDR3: CASSFSPGVQGDQYF. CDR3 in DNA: TGTGCCAGCAGCTTCTCCCCGGGGGTTCAGGGGGACCAGTACTTC.

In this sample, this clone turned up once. CDR3 region: CASKEPGGSLGYTF. For the CDR3, the DNA is TGTGCCAGCAAGGAGCCGGGGGGCTCGCTTGGCTACACCTTC. The chain joins TRBV6-5 to TRBJ1-2, with D maybe TRBD1 (6 bases). The germline V and J ends were trimmed by 7 bases and 7 bases, with 19 bases remaining between them. From germline, CDR1 is MNHEY and CDR2 SVGAGI. The CDR3 length is 14 residues.

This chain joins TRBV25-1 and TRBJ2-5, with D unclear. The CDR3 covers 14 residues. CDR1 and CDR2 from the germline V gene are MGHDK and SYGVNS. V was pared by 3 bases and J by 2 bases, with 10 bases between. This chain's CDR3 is CASSEVLNQETQYF. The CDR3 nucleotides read TGTGCCAGCAGTGAGGTACTTAATCAAGAGACCCAGTACTTC.

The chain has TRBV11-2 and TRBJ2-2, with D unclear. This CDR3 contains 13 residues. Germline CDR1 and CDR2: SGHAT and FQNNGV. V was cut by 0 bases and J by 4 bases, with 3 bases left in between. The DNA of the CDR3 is TGTGCCAGCAGCTTAGATTCCACCGGGGAGCTGTTTTTT. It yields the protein CASSLDSTGELFF.

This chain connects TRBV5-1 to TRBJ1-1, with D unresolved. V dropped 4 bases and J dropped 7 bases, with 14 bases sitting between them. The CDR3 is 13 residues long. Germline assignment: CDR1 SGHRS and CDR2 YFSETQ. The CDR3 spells CASSPSLSFEAFF. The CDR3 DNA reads TGCGCCAGCAGCCCCTCGCTAAGCTTTGAAGCTTTCTTT.